This entry lists 18 T cell receptor beta chains sequenced from one sample in a study of T cell changes during pregnancy in multiple sclerosis. Sequencing was performed with immunoSEQ multiplex PCR; in TCRdb, only in-frame clones are kept and a portion is missing. The table shows under 110,000 clones, with roughly 90% occurring only once. This material consisted of peripheral blood, taken after pregnancy. The receptors derive from a female donor with multiple sclerosis, enrolled in a pregnancy study.

The J gene is TRBJ1-5, the V gene TRBV4-1; maybe TRBD1 (5 bases). The germline V and J ends were trimmed by 2 bases and 4 bases, with 12 bases remaining between them. CDR3 length: 15 residues. The germline CDR1 and CDR2 sequences are MGHRA and YSYEKL. CDR3 sequence: CASSQTGGSNQPQHF. CDR3 bases: TGCGCCAGCAGCCAAACCGGGGGTTCTAATCAGCCCCAGCATTTT.

This clone was seen only once. The CDR3 nucleotides read TGCGCCAGCAGCCTCACAGGGGAGCTGCGTGGCTACACCTTC. It translates to CASSLTGELRGYTF. This chain links TRBV5-1 with TRBJ1-2, with TRBD1 matching over 7 bases. The CDR3 covers 14 residues. The J segment lost 7 bases and the V segment lost 4 bases, leaving 10 bases of the junction unmatched. Germline V lookup: CDR1 SGHRS, CDR2 YFSETQ.

CDR3 bases: TGCGCCAGCACAGCGGACAGCTCCTACAATGAGCAGTTCTTC. Its protein product is CASTADSSYNEQFF. J is TRBJ2-1 and V is TRBV5-1; possibly TRBD1 for D (6 bases). The germline V and J ends were trimmed by 6 bases and 0 bases, with 10 bases remaining between them. Germline values: CDR1 SGHRS, CDR2 YFSETQ. The CDR3 runs 14 residues.

This chain links TRBV7-7 with TRBJ2-2; weak D call: TRBD1 (6 bases). Germline CDR1 and CDR2: SSHAT and FNYEAQ (reference sequence). V gave up 1 base and J gave up 3 bases, with 6 bases separating them. This CDR3 comprises 14 residues. CDR3 bases: TGTGCCAGCAGCTTAGGGACAGACACCGGGGAGCTGTTTTTT. It codes for CASSLGTDTGELFF. The whole variable domain, filled in from reference TRBV7-7 and TRBJ2-2, reads GAGVSQSPRYKVTKRGQDVTLRCDPISSHATLYWYQQALGQGPEFLTYFNYEAQPDKSGLPSDRFSAERPEGSISTLTIQRTEQRDSAMYRCASSLGTDTGELFFGEGSRLTVL.

The V call is TRBV5-4, the J call TRBJ2-7; 9 bases are a match to TRBD1. CDR1 SGHNT and CDR2 YYREEE come from the germline V gene (reference sequence). J was trimmed by 3 bases and V by 0 bases; bases with no gene match: 1. This CDR3 is built from 14 residues. The CDR3 sequence is CASSLGQGGYEQYF. For the CDR3, the DNA is TGTGCCAGCAGCTTGGGACAGGGGGGCTACGAGCAGTACTTC. Full variable domain (outside the CDR3, taken from reference TRBV5-4 and TRBJ2-7): ETGVTQSPTHLIKTRGQQVTLRCSSQSGHNTVSWYQQALGQGPQFIFQYYREEENGRGNFPPRFSGLQFPNYSSELNVNALELDDSALYLCASSLGQGGYEQYFGPGTRLTVT.

This sequence joins TRBV5-1 and TRBJ2-3, with a possible D match to TRBD1 (5 bases). Looked up from germline, CDR1 is SGHRS and CDR2 is YFSETQ. V dropped 4 bases and J dropped 3 bases, with 9 bases sitting between them. CDR3 length: 13 amino acids. The CDR3 is CASSGHRTDTQYF. The CDR3 DNA is TGCGCCAGCAGCGGACACAGAACAGATACGCAGTATTTT. Together with reference TRBV5-1 and TRBJ2-3, the CDR3 gives the full variable domain: KAGVTQTPRYLIKTRGQQVTLSCSPISGHRSVSWYQQTPGQGLQFLFEYFSETQRNKGNFPGRFSGRQFSNSRSEMNVSTLELGDSALYLCASSGHRTDTQYFGPGTRLTVL.

J is TRBJ2-1 and V is TRBV7-3, with 9 bases that match TRBD1. Germline V lookup: CDR1 SGHTA, CDR2 FQGTGA. The CDR3 length is 16 residues. V was pared by 4 bases and J by 5 bases, with 9 bases of the junction left unmatched. The CDR3 reads CASSYEGTGNHNEQFF. The CDR3 DNA is TGTGCCAGCAGCTACGAGGGGACAGGGAATCACAATGAGCAGTTCTTC.

This clone was observed once. The rearrangement uses TRBV2 and TRBJ2-3; 12 bases line up with TRBD2. The CDR3 loop spans 17 amino acids. The germline V gene has CDR1 SNHLY and CDR2 FYNNEI. V was clipped by 3 bases and J by 6 bases; unmatched bases: 10. The CDR3 nucleotides are TGTGCCAGCAGTGACTCCCGTCTAGCGGGAGGGGTGGATACGCAGTATTTT. Translating it yields CASSDSRLAGGVDTQYF.

The CDR3 DNA reads as TGTGCCAGCAGCGTAGAGGGGGCATATAATTCACCCCTCCACTTT. Protein product: CASSVEGAYNSPLHF. The chain uses TRBV9 and TRBJ1-6; TRBD1 matches 7 bases. Germline trimming cut 0 bases from V and 4 bases from J; bases unmatched to any gene: 1. Germline CDR1 reads SGDLS; CDR2 reads YYNGEE. This CDR3 has 15 amino acids. Looking up the rest from reference TRBV9 and TRBJ1-6 gives the full variable domain: DSGVTQTPKHLITATGQRVTLRCSPRSGDLSVYWYQQSLDQGLQFLIQYYNGEERAKGNILERFSAQQFPDLHSELNLSSLELGDSALYFCASSVEGAYNSPLHFGNGTRLTVT.

The chain links TRBV11-2 to TRBJ1-3, with a tentative D call TRBD1 (5 bases). CDR1 is SGHAT and CDR2 is FQNNGV in the germline V gene. The V gene lost 3 bases and the J gene lost 4 bases, with 10 bases spanning the gap. The CDR3 spans 14 residues. Here the CDR3 DNA reads TGTGCCAGCAGCTTTGCAGGGTCGGGAAACACCATATATTTT. Translated, it gives CASSFAGSGNTIYF.

This clone was observed a handful of times. The chain combines TRBV5-1 with TRBJ1-1; TRBD1 aligns across 8 bases. V lost 4 bases to trimming and J lost 4 bases; unmatched junction nucleotides: 6. Germline assignment: CDR1 SGHRS and CDR2 YFSETQ. The CDR3 is 14 amino acids. The CDR3 region is CASSKGQGGTEAFF. DNA of the CDR3: TGCGCCAGCAGCAAAGGACAGGGCGGCACTGAAGCTTTCTTT. Complete variable domain (other parts from reference TRBV5-1 and TRBJ1-1): KAGVTQTPRYLIKTRGQQVTLSCSPISGHRSVSWYQQTPGQGLQFLFEYFSETQRNKGNFPGRFSGRQFSNSRSEMNVSTLELGDSALYLCASSKGQGGTEAFFGQGTRLTVV.

This chain uses TRBV2 with TRBJ2-1; 8 nucleotides agree with TRBD2. This CDR3 is built from 13 residues. Germline lookup yields CDR1 SNHLY and CDR2 FYNNEI. V gave up 6 bases and J gave up 6 bases; unmatched junction bases: 4. This chain's CDR3 is CASRSGGLNEQFF. DNA of the CDR3: TGTGCCAGCAGAAGCGGGGGACTCAATGAGCAGTTCTTC.

The chain couples TRBV4-1 to TRBJ2-5; D gene ambiguous. Looked up from germline, CDR1 is MGHRA and CDR2 is YSYEKL. The CDR3 runs 16 residues. The germline V and J ends were trimmed by 0 bases and 1 base, with 12 bases remaining between them. CDR3 nucleotide sequence: TGCGCCAGCAGCCAAGATTGGTCGGCAGGCCAAGAGACCCAGTACTTC. Translation: CASSQDWSAGQETQYF.

This chain uses TRBV29-1 with TRBJ2-2, with 8 bases that match TRBD1. The V gene end was trimmed by 7 bases and the J gene end by 7 bases; junction bases not matched to a gene: 5. The germline gives CDR1 SQVTM, CDR2 ANQGSEA. This CDR3 spans 12 amino acids. The DNA of the CDR3 is TGCAGCGCCGGACAGGGTATCGGGGAGCTGTTTTTT. Protein sequence: CSAGQGIGELFF.

The gene calls are TRBV5-1 and TRBJ2-7, with D possibly being TRBD2 (5 bases). Germline lookup yields CDR1 SGHRS and CDR2 YFSETQ. Trimming stripped 0 bases from V and 0 bases from J, with 10 bases between. This CDR3 is built from 15 residues. The CDR3 loop is CASSLGGSSSYEQYF. The CDR3 nucleotides read TGCGCCAGCAGCTTGGGAGGGTCCAGCTCCTACGAGCAGTACTTC. The full variable domain, its missing parts supplied by reference TRBV5-1 and TRBJ2-7, is KAGVTQTPRYLIKTRGQQVTLSCSPISGHRSVSWYQQTPGQGLQFLFEYFSETQRNKGNFPGRFSGRQFSNSRSEMNVSTLELGDSALYLCASSLGGSSSYEQYFGPGTRLTVT.

The chain couples TRBV2 to TRBJ1-4; the D is unclear. This CDR3 comprises 13 residues. Germline loops: CDR1 SNHLY, CDR2 FYNNEI. V was pared by 5 bases and J by 9 bases, with 13 bases between. The CDR3, as DNA: TGTGCCAGCAGTCCAGACAACGCTCAAAAACTGTTTTTT. This gives the protein CASSPDNAQKLFF.

The chain uses TRBV6-4 and TRBJ2-3; D call uncertain. The CDR3 runs 13 residues. Germline CDR1 and CDR2: MRHNA and SNTAGT. Between the trimmed V and J ends, which lost 3 bases and 1 base, there was a span of 5 bases. CDR3 amino acids: CASSESGTDTQYF. CDR3 DNA: TGTGCCAGCAGTGAGAGTGGCACAGATACGCAGTATTTT.

The chain is built from TRBV9 and TRBJ2-7, with 10 positions matching TRBD1. CDR3 length: 15 residues. V shed 0 bases and J 3 bases; nucleotides not matched to a gene: 3. CDR1 is SGDLS, CDR2 YYNGEE, per germline. The CDR3 loop reads CASSVAGQGGYEQYF. The DNA for the CDR3 is TGTGCCAGCAGCGTAGCCGGACAGGGGGGCTACGAGCAGTACTTC.